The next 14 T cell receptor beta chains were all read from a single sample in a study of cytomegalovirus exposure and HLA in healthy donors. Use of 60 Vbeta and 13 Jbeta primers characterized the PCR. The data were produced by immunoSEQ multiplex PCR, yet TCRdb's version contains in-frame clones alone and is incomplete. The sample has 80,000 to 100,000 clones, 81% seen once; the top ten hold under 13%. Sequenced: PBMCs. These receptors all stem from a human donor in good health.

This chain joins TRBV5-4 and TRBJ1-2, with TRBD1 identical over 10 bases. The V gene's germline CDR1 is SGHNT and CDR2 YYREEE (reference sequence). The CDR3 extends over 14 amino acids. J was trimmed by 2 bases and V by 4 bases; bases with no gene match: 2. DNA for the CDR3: TGTGCCAGCAGCGTGGGACAGGGGAACTATGGCTACACCTTC. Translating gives CASSVGQGNYGYTF.

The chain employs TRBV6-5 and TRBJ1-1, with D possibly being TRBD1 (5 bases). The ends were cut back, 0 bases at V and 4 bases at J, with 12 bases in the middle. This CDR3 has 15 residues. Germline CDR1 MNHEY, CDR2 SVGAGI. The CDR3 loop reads CASSYSFGGGTEAFF. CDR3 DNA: TGTGCCAGCAGTTACTCGTTTGGGGGAGGCACTGAAGCTTTCTTT.

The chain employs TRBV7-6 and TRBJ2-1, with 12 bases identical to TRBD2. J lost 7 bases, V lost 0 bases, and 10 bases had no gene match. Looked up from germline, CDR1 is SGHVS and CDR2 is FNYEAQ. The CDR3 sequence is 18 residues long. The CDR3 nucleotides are TGTGCCAGCAGCTTAGCACGCTCCGGTCTAGCGGGAGGGAATGAGCAGTTCTTC. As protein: CASSLARSGLAGGNEQFF. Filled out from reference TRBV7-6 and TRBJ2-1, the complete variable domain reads GAGVSQSPRYKVTKRGQDVALRCDPISGHVSLYWYRQALGQGPEFLTYFNYEAQQDKSGLPNDRFSAERPEGSISTLTIQRTEQRDSAMYRCASSLARSGLAGGNEQFFGPGTRLTVL.

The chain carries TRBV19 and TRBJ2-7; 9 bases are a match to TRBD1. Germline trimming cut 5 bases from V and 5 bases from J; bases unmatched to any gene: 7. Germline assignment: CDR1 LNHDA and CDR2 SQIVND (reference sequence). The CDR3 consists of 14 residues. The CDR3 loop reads CASSVGQGVHEQYF. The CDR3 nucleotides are TGTGCCAGTAGTGTGGGACAGGGTGTGCACGAGCAGTACTTC.

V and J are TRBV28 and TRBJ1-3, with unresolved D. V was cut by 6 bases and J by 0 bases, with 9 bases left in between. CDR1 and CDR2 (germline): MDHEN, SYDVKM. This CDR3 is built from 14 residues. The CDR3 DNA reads TGTGCCAGCAGGGCTCATCGCTCTGGAAACACCATATATTTT. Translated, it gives CASRAHRSGNTIYF. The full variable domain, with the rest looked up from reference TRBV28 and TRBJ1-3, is DVKVTQSSRYLVKRTGEKVFLECVQDMDHENMFWYRQDPGLGLRLIYFSYDVKMKEKGDIPEGYSVSREKKERFSLILESASTNQTSMYLCASRAHRSGNTIYFGEGSWLTVV.

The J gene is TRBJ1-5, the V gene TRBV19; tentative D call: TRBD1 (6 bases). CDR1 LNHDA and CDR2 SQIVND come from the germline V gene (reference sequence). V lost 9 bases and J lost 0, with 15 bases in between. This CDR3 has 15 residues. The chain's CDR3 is CASINRVNSNQPQHF. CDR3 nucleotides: TGTGCCAGCATAAACAGGGTGAATAGCAATCAGCCCCAGCATTTT.

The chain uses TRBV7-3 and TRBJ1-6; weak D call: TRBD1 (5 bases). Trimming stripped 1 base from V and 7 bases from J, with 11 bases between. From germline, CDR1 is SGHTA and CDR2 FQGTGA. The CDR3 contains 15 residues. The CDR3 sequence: CASSLMQGGNSPLHF. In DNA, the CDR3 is TGTGCCAGCAGCTTAATGCAGGGAGGAAATTCACCCCTCCACTTT.

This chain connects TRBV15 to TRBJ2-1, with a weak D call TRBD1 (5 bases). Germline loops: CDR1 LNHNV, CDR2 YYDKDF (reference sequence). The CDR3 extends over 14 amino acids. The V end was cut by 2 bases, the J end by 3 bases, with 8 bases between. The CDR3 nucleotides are TGTGCCACCAGCAGACAGGGTGGCTACAATGAGCAGTTCTTC. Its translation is CATSRQGGYNEQFF.

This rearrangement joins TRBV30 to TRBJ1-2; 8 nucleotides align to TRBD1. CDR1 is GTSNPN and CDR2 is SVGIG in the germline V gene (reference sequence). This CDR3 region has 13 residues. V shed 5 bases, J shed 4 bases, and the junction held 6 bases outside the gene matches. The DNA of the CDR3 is TGTGCCTGGGCAGGGGGCCGGGGCTATGGCTACACCTTC. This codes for CAWAGGRGYGYTF.

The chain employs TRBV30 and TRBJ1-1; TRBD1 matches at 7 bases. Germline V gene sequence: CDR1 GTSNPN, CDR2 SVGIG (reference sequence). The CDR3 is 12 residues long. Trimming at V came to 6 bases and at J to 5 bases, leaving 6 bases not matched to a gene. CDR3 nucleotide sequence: TGTGCCTGCGACAGGGTTGGAACTGAAGCTTTCTTT. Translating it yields CACDRVGTEAFF.

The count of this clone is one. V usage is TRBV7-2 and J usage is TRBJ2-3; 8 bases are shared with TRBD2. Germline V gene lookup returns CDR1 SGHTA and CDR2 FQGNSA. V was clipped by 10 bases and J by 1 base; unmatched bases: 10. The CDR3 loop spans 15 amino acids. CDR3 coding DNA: TGTGCCACAACTCCCGGGGGGGCGGGCACAGATACGCAGTATTTT. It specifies CATTPGGAGTDTQYF.

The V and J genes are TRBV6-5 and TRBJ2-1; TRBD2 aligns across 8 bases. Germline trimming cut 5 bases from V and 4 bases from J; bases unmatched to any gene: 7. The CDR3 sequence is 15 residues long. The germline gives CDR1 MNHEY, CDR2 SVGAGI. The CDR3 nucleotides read TGTGCCAGCAGTCCCTTAGCGGGGTTATACAATGAGCAGTTCTTC. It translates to CASSPLAGLYNEQFF.

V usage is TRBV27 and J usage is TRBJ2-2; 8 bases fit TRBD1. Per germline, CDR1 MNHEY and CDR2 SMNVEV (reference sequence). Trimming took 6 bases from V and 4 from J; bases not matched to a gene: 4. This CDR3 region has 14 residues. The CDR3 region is CASRTGVFTGELFF. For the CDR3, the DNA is TGTGCCAGCAGGACAGGGGTCTTCACCGGGGAGCTGTTTTTT.

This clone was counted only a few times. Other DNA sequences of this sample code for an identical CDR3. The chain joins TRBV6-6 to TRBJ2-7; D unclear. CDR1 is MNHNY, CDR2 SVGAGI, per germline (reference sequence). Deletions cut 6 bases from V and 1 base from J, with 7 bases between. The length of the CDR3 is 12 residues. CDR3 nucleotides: TGTGCCAGCAGCTCCACTTCCTACGAGCAGTACTTC. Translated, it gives CASSSTSYEQYF.